The clone carrying this TCR beta chain was found a few times. Profiling relied on immunoSEQ multiplex PCR, and the TCRdb table lists in-frame clones only, not all of them. The sample includes 150,000 to 180,000 clones, approximately 78% seen only once; the top ten take under 2%. CDR1 and CDR2 (germline): LNHDA, SQIVND (reference sequence). The CDR3 covers 16 residues. The V and J ends lost 3 bases and 1 base respectively, with 15 bases between them. The data stem from a study of blood T cell repertoires in COVID-19. The sequence was collected from an older man with acute or convalescent COVID-19. The sequenced sample was peripheral blood. This chain joins TRBV19 and TRBJ1-1; tentatively, D is TRBD1 (5 bases). CDR3 sequence (DNA): TGTGCCAGTAGTATGGCGGACACCCGACCGAACACTGAAGCTTTCTTT. Its translation is CASSMADTRPNTEAFF.